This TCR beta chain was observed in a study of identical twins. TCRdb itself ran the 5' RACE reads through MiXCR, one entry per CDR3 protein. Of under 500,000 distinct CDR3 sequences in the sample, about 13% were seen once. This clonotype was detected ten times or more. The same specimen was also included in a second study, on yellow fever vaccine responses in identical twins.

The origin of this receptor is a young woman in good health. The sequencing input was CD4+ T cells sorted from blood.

The CDR3 is CASSFRTSYEQYF. CDR3 nucleotides: TGTGCCAGCAGCTTTAGGACTAGCTACGAGCAGTACTTC. The gene calls are TRBV11-3 and TRBJ2-7; 7 bases fit TRBD2. The germline V gene encodes CDR1 SGHNT and CDR2 YENEEA. This CDR3 region has 13 residues. After removal of 3 bases from V and 3 bases from J, the junction contained 2 bases not matched to a gene.